This TCR beta chain stems from a study of cytomegalovirus exposure and HLA in healthy donors. Study-level results: Cytomegalovirus-associated TCR beta chains were listed, numbering roughly 150. The classifier was said to identify cytomegalovirus status with high specificity and sensitivity.

Germline CDR1 is KGHSH and CDR2 is LQKENI. V was trimmed by 4 bases and J by 0 bases, leaving 8 bases between them. The CDR3 is 14 residues long. The table came from immunoSEQ multiplex PCR; TCRdb's copy has only in-frame clones and leaves some out. This table holds under 300,000 clones, around 85% found once. As for this clone: Its antigen is not identified.

V is TRBV18 and J is TRBJ2-3; the D gene is possibly TRBD1 (6 bases). This TCR was recovered from a woman aged 30 to 39 in good health and CMV-seropositive. The sequencing sample was made of PBMCs. The CDR3 protein is CASSQTGSTDTQYF. The CDR3 nucleotides read TGTGCCAGCTCACAGACAGGCAGCACAGATACGCAGTATTTT.